The 15 T cell receptor beta chains given below trace back to one sample, sequenced in a study of blood T cell repertoires in COVID-19 (dated by TCRdb to the early 2020s). Libraries were made using the immunoSEQ multiplex PCR assay. TCRdb took this table from immuneACCESS and kept in-frame rearrangements with V and J called. Such tables lack part of the clones; where checked against another copy, unresolved V genes explain under half of the gap, and the rest is unexplained. The sample contains fewer than 250,000 clones, approximately 80% of them found a single time. The ten largest clonotypes hold about 8.9% of the sample. Source material: PBMCs or T cells enriched from blood (not recorded which). Receptors were obtained from a woman aged 45 to 65 with acute COVID-19.

By share, this clone ranks as medium-sized. V and J are TRBV18 and TRBJ2-3; D not certain. Trimming removed 3 bases from V and 0 bases from J, with 13 bases in between. The CDR3 length is 16 residues. Germline V lookup: CDR1 KGHSH, CDR2 LQKENI. The CDR3 region has the DNA TGTGCCAGCTCACCGGGCGCGTTCATAAGCACAGATACGCAGTATTTT. Its protein is CASSPGAFISTDTQYF.

The CDR3 is CSAKGIGLNSGEQFF. The DNA for the CDR3 is TGCAGCGCGAAGGGGATAGGGTTGAATTCGGGTGAGCAGTTCTTC. J is TRBJ2-1 and V is TRBV29-1; possibly TRBD1 for D (5 bases). The length of the CDR3 is 15 residues. The germline gives CDR1 SQVTM, CDR2 ANQGSEA. The ends were cut back, 7 bases at V and 9 bases at J, with 25 bases in the middle.

The rearrangement joins TRBV28 to TRBJ2-7; no firm D call. Trimming removed 3 bases from V and 4 bases from J, with 13 bases in between. This CDR3 is built from 14 residues. The germline V gene encodes CDR1 MDHEN and CDR2 SYDVKM. The CDR3 bases are TGTGCCAGCAGTTTGGTCACTACCCCTTACGAGCAGTACTTC. Residues: CASSLVTTPYEQYF.

As regards this clone: The same CDR3 also results from other DNA sequences found in this sample. The chain couples TRBV7-9 to TRBJ2-7; D might be TRBD2 (5 bases). This CDR3 is 12 amino acids long. CDR1 is SEHNR and CDR2 is FQNEAQ in the germline V gene (reference sequence). Trimming left V 0 bases short and J 6 bases short, with 6 bases between. CDR3 residues: CASSLAGGEQYF. The CDR3 DNA reads TGTGCCAGCAGCTTAGCAGGAGGCGAGCAGTACTTC.

This chain uses TRBV21-1 with TRBJ1-3. TRBV21-1 is shown as a pseudogene. The CDR3 loop spans 16 amino acids. This CDR3 is CASSPVGGSSGNTIYF. The CDR3 DNA reads TGTGCCAGCAGCCCTGTGGGCGGGAGCTCTGGAAACACCATATATTTT.

This chain connects TRBV5-1 to TRBJ1-1; D remains ambiguous. Germline V CDR1 and CDR2: SGHRS, YFSETQ. This CDR3 is 14 amino acids long. The V end was cut by 0 bases, the J end by 1 base, with 7 bases between. The CDR3 protein is CASSLGGGNTEAFF. Written as DNA, the CDR3 is TGCGCCAGCAGCTTGGGCGGCGGGAACACTGAAGCTTTCTTT.

This clone was counted a single time. The sample carries other DNA sequences with the same CDR3. V and J are TRBV5-1 and TRBJ2-3; 12 nucleotides align to TRBD2. The CDR3 length is 18 residues. Germline V gene sequence: CDR1 SGHRS, CDR2 YFSETQ. The V segment lost 0 bases and the J segment 1 base; nucleotides outside the gene matches: 6. CDR3 DNA sequence: TGCGCCAGCAGCTTGGGACTAGCGGGGGTAAGGGGCACAGATACGCAGTATTTT. Translation gives CASSLGLAGVRGTDTQYF.

This clone was observed a handful of times. The rearrangement uses TRBV6-2 or TRBV6-3 and TRBJ1-2, with TRBD1 matching over 7 bases. This CDR3 is built from 12 residues. After removal of 4 bases from V and 8 bases from J, the junction contained 4 bases not matched to a gene. Germline V gene lookup returns CDR1 MNHEY and CDR2 SVGEGT. CDR3 nucleotides: TGTGCCAGCAGTTCCGGGACAGCGGGCTACACCTTC. Protein sequence: CASSSGTAGYTF.

This clone was seen a few times. The CDR3 loop reads CASSLISTGELFF. The CDR3 nucleotides are TGTGCCAGCAGCTTGATCAGTACCGGGGAGCTGTTTTTT. This sequence joins TRBV5-4 and TRBJ2-2, with D unresolved. Trimming took off 1 base at V and 5 bases at J, with 6 bases between the two ends. CDR3 length: 13 residues. Germline V gives CDR1 SGHNT, CDR2 YYREEE (reference sequence).

The CDR3 DNA follows: TGTGCCAGCAGTTTACTTGGGACAGGGGGCGTCGAGCAGTACTTC. Its translation is CASSLLGTGGVEQYF. The rearrangement joins TRBV28 to TRBJ2-7; TRBD1 aligns across 12 bases. With V trimmed by 2 bases and J by 6 bases, 5 bases remained unmatched. This CDR3 is built from 15 residues. CDR1 is MDHEN and CDR2 is SYDVKM in the germline V gene.

The CDR3 coding sequence is TGCGCCAGCAGCTTGGAAGGGGGTTTGGTCAAAAACATTCAGTACTTC. Protein product: CASSLEGGLVKNIQYF. V gene TRBV5-1 combines with J gene TRBJ2-4; possible D gene TRBD1, 6 bases. V shed 0 bases and J shed 3 bases, with 13 bases lying between them. In germline, CDR1 is SGHRS, CDR2 YFSETQ. The CDR3 has 16 residues. Based on the CDR3 plus reference TRBV5-1 and TRBJ2-4, the full variable domain is KAGVTQTPRYLIKTRGQQVTLSCSPISGHRSVSWYQQTPGQGLQFLFEYFSETQRNKGNFPGRFSGRQFSNSRSEMNVSTLELGDSALYLCASSLEGGLVKNIQYFGAGTRLSVL.

This clone was observed a single time. The chain links TRBV29-1 to TRBJ1-2; possibly TRBD1 for D (6 bases). The length of the CDR3 is 12 residues. Germline V gene lookup returns CDR1 SQVTM and CDR2 ANQGSEA. V was pared by 7 bases and J by 4 bases, with 13 bases between. The CDR3 DNA reads as TGCAGCGCCACAGGACAGCGCTATGGCTACACCTTC. Protein sequence: CSATGQRYGYTF.

The chain combines TRBV2 with TRBJ2-5, with D perhaps TRBD1 (7 bases). CDR1 is SNHLY, CDR2 FYNNEI, per germline. V gave up 6 bases and J gave up 5 bases, with 16 bases separating them. This CDR3 spans 14 amino acids. CDR3: CASRTRGDSETQYF. DNA for the CDR3: TGTGCCAGCAGGACCAGGGGGGATAGTGAGACCCAGTACTTC.

The chain is built from TRBV6-5 and TRBJ1-6, with D possibly matching TRBD1 (6 bases). This CDR3 is 15 amino acids long. V lost 0 bases and J lost 7, with 10 bases in between. Germline V gives CDR1 MNHEY, CDR2 SVGAGI. In DNA form, the CDR3 reads TGTGCCAGCAGTTACTCGACCACAGGGAATTCACCCCTCCACTTT. Its protein is CASSYSTTGNSPLHF.

This chain uses TRBV28 with TRBJ1-2, with no clear D. CDR1 is MDHEN, CDR2 SYDVKM, per germline. V shed 4 bases and J shed 7 bases, with 19 bases lying between them. The CDR3 spans 15 residues. The CDR3 reads CASSSRLTGSGGYTF. CDR3 in DNA: TGTGCCAGCAGTTCTCGGCTAACCGGGTCGGGTGGCTACACCTTC.